This TCR beta chain was observed in a study of shared clonotypes between healthy human individuals. Study information: Sampling drew on donors who were a couple of women and a few men aged 18 to 49.

Overall study results and limits: Clonotypes that were shared across a handful of donors made up about 4.5% of naive CD4 clonotypes.

Deep was the level at which the assay was run. Here immunoSEQ multiplex PCR was the method, and the copy in TCRdb shows in-frame clones only, minus some. Of about 2.5 million clones detected, around 92% appear once; the ten largest clones hold 0.37%. It was into CD45RA+ naive and CD45RA-negative memory subsets that the CD4+ cells were split. Germline V gives CDR1 SGDLS, CDR2 YYNGEE. The CDR3 runs 15 residues. V lost 4 bases to trimming and J lost 5 bases; unmatched junction nucleotides: 8. Points on this clone: Its antigen is unidentified.

J is TRBJ2-2 and V is TRBV9; 7 nucleotides align to TRBD1. The clonotype originates from a man aged 18 to 29 in good health. Some clones in this sample may be carry-over from other donors' samples. The sample taken for sequencing was naive CD4+ T cells from PBMCs. Subset indicated: CD45RA+ positively selected. The CDR3 DNA is TGTGCCAGCAGCCCTACCGGGACAGCAACCGGGGAGCTGTTTTTT. The encoded protein is CASSPTGTATGELFF. The full variable domain, in which reference TRBV9 and TRBJ2-2 provide the parts outside the CDR3, is DSGVTQTPKHLITATGQRVTLRCSPRSGDLSVYWYQQSLDQGLQFLIQYYNGEERAKGNILERFSAQQFPDLHSELNLSSLELGDSALYFCASSPTGTATGELFFGEGSRLTVL.